This T cell receptor (beta chain) was captured by sequencing in a study of T cell changes during pregnancy in multiple sclerosis. This clone has only a few counts. Only in-frame clones appear in the TCRdb table, and some are missing; sequencing was by immunoSEQ multiplex PCR. The data hold 65,000 to 95,000 clones, with 90% to 95% observed a single time. The material sequenced was peripheral blood, taken after pregnancy. The source of this sequence is a female donor in good health, enrolled as a control in a pregnancy study.

CDR3 sequence: CASSKDGQGSDQETQYF. The DNA of the CDR3 is TGTGCCAGCAGCAAAGACGGACAGGGGTCGGACCAAGAGACCCAGTACTTC. The genes are TRBV21-1 and TRBJ2-5; the tabulated D call, TRBD1, remains unverified against the DNA. TRBV21-1 is tagged as a pseudogene. The CDR3 is 17 residues long.